This T cell receptor beta chain emerged from a study of shared clonotypes between healthy human individuals. Whole-study findings and limits: Clonotype sharing among donors was expected to depend on sequencing depth. Generally, naive subsets (rather than memory subsets) showed larger estimated richness.

V lost 2 bases and J lost 3, with 11 bases in between. The CDR3 has 15 amino acids. Germline values: CDR1 MNHEY, CDR2 SMNVEV (reference sequence). CD8 cells classed as naive were CD45RO-negative and positively selected for CCR7, excluding terminally differentiated effector memory CD45RA+ cells. As for this clone: Its matching antigen is unknown.

Execution of the assay was at deep level. Generated by immunoSEQ multiplex PCR, the TCRdb table keeps only in-frame clones and is missing some. The sample carries some 2 million clones, just under 95% recorded once. This sequence joins TRBV27 and TRBJ1-5; weak D call: TRBD1 (6 bases). Input material: naive CD8+ T cells sorted from blood. This receptor was obtained from a man younger than 30 in good health. CDR3 coding DNA: TGTGCCAGCAGTTTAGGACAGCCAATCAATCAGCCCCAGCATTTT. It translates to CASSLGQPINQPQHF.